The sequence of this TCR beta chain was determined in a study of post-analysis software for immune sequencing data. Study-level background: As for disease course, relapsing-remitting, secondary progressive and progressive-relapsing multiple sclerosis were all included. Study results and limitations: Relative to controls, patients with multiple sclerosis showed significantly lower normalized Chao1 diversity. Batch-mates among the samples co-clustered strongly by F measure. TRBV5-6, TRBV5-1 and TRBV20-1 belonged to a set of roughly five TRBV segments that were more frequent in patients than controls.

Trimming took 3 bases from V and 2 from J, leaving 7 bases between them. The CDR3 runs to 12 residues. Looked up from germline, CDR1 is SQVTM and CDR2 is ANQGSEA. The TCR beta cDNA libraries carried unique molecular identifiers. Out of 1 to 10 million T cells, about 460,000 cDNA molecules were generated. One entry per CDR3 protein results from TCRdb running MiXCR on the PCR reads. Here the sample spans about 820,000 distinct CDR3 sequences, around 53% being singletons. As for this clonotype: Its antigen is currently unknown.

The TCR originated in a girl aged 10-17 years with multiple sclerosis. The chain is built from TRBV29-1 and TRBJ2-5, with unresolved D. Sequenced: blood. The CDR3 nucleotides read TGCAGCGTTGATACTTCACAAGAGACCCAGTACTTC. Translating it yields CSVDTSQETQYF.